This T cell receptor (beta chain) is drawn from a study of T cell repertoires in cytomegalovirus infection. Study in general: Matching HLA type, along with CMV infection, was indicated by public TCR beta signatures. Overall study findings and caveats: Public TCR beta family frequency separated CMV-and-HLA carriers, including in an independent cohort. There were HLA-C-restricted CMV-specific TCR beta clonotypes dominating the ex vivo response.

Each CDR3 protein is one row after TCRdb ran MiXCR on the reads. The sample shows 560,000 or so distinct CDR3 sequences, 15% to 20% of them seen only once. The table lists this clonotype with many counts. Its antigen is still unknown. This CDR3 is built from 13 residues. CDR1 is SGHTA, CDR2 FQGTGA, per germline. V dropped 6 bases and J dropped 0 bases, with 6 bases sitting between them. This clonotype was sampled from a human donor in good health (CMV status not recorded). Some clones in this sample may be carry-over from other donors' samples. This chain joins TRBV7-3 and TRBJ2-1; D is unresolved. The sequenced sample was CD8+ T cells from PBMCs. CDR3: CASRSDSYNEQFF. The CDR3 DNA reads TGTGCCAGCAGATCCGACTCCTACAATGAGCAGTTCTTC.